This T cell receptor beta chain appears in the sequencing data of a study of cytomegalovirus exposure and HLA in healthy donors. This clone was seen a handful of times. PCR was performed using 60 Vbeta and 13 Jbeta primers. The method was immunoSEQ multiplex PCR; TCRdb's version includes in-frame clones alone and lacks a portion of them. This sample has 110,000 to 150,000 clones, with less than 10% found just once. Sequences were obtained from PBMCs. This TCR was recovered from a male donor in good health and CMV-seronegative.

DNA of the CDR3: TGTGCCAGCAGCTTAAATCCGGGGGTCGGATCGGACGAGCAGTACTTC. Its protein product is CASSLNPGVGSDEQYF. The rearrangement joins TRBV7-3 to TRBJ2-7; D is perhaps TRBD2 (6 bases). The CDR3 is made up of 16 amino acids. V lost 1 base and J 5 bases, leaving 18 bases between the germline ends. Germline V lookup: CDR1 SGHTA, CDR2 FQGTGA.